One and the same sample provided the 30 T cell receptor beta chains below, sequenced in a study of T cells in Graves' hyperthyroidism and ophthalmopathy (dated by TCRdb to the late 2010s). The protocol used for the library was multiplex PCR. Sequenced using an Illumina HiSeq 2000. Amplification of TCR beta CDR3 regions was carried out from RNA transcripts. A first-round RT-PCR of the TCR CDR3 used the HTBI primer set with the Qiagen OneStep RT-PCR kit. TCRdb's own reprocessing of the public reads used fastp at Q25 and MiXCR and kept productive beta chains. Under each unique CDR3 protein, matching rows form one entry showing the most common genes and DNA. The sample contains hundreds of thousands of distinct CDR3 sequences, 35% to 55% of them found a single time. Approximately 8.2% of the sample is in the top ten clones. Sequencing used peripheral blood or thyroid tissue (not recorded which). Every receptor here comes from a woman under 30 with Graves' hyperthyroidism. Donor details come from another sample of the same person, matched by shared clones.

Regarding this clonotype: The junction and the germline gene differ at one end; a read error may be behind it. This chain connects TRBV5-1 to TRBJ1-2; D is undetermined. The CDR3 is 17 amino acids. Germline values: CDR1 SGHRS, CDR2 YFSETQ. The CDR3 spells CASNLEMGQIHNYGYTF. The CDR3 region has the DNA TGCGCCAGCAACTTGGAAATGGGTCAGATACACAACTATGGCTACACCTTC. Together with reference TRBV5-1 and TRBJ1-2, the CDR3 gives the full variable domain: KAGVTQTPRYLIKTRGQQVTLSCSPISGHRSVSWYQQTPGQGLQFLFEYFSETQRNKGNFPGRFSGRQFSNSRSEMNVSTLELGDSALYLCASNLEMGQIHNYGYTFGSGTRLTVV.

V gene TRBV20-1 combines with J gene TRBJ1-2; TRBD1 might be the D (5 bases). The CDR3 runs to 17 residues. V shed 0 bases and J shed 0 bases, with 17 bases lying between them. Germline assignment: CDR1 DFQATT and CDR2 SNEGSKA (reference sequence). The CDR3 region is CSARDLIGAATNYGYTF. In DNA form, the CDR3 reads TGCAGTGCTAGAGACCTCATCGGGGCAGCGACTAACTATGGCTACACCTTC.

In this sample, this clonotype turned up many times. This chain uses TRBV24-1 with TRBJ2-2; D is undetermined. Germline-derived CDR1 and CDR2 are KGHDR and SFDVKD. V lost 4 bases and J lost 1, with 3 bases in between. This CDR3 has 13 amino acids. The CDR3 protein is CATSEGNTGELFF. The CDR3 bases are TGTGCCACCAGTGAGGGGAACACCGGGGAGCTGTTTTTT.

The CDR3 coding sequence is TGTGCCAGCAGACGACAGGGGATCCGTGGCTACACCTTC. This encodes CASRRQGIRGYTF. The J gene is TRBJ1-2, the V gene TRBV10-3; TRBD1 matches at 8 bases. Germline CDR1 reads ENHRY; CDR2 reads SYGVKD. Unmatched junction bases numbered 11, after V lost 10 bases and J lost 7 bases. This CDR3 is built from 13 residues.

The sample holds one count of this clonotype. The CDR3 reads CASSLTGTGAEKLFF. The CDR3, as DNA: TGTGCCAGCAGCCTCACCGGGACAGGCGCTGAAAAACTGTTTTTT. The rearrangement joins TRBV6-9 to TRBJ1-4, with 8 bases fitting TRBD1. Germline assignment: CDR1 MNHGY and CDR2 SVAAGI. The CDR3 consists of 15 residues. V was pared by 6 bases and J by 7 bases, with 10 bases of the junction left unmatched.

The V call is TRBV24-1, the J call TRBJ2-7, with 7 nucleotides matching TRBD2. The junction had 15 bases not matched to a gene; V was cut back by 4 bases and J by 7 bases. Germline V gene data show CDR1 as KGHDR and CDR2 as SFDVKD. This CDR3 is built from 16 residues. CDR3 sequence (DNA): TGTGCCACCAGTGACGTAGCGGGTAATTCCTACAATGAGCAGTACTTC. This codes for CATSDVAGNSYNEQYF.

The chain carries TRBV5-1 and TRBJ2-7; TRBD2 agrees at 8 bases. This CDR3 contains 15 residues. With 1 base clipped from V and 3 bases from J, the junction kept 6 bases outside the gene matches. The germline gives CDR1 SGHRS, CDR2 YFSETQ. CDR3 sequence (DNA): TGCGCCAGCAGCTTGACCCCGGGAGGGGACTACGAGCAGTACTTC. Translation: CASSLTPGGDYEQYF.

The chain joins TRBV20-1 to TRBJ2-7, with 14 positions matching TRBD2. Germline assignment: CDR1 DFQATT and CDR2 SNEGSKA (reference sequence). V dropped 6 bases and J dropped 7; count of bases not matched to a gene: 11. The CDR3 has 15 amino acids. The CDR3 spells CSATTPGLAGVEQYF. The CDR3 DNA reads as TGCAGTGCCACAACACCGGGACTAGCGGGAGTGGAGCAGTACTTC.

CDR3 amino acids: CASMGQGIYGYTF. In DNA, the CDR3 is TGTGCCAGCATGGGGCAGGGAATCTATGGCTACACCTTC. The V gene is TRBV12-3 or TRBV12-4, the J gene TRBJ1-2; TRBD1 might be the D (5 bases). This CDR3 is 13 amino acids long. V lost 7 bases, J lost 4 bases, and 13 bases lay in between.

This chain uses TRBV5-1 with TRBJ1-2; maybe TRBD1 (6 bases). CDR1 and CDR2 from the germline V gene are SGHRS and YFSETQ. With 2 bases removed from V and 8 bases from J, the gap between germline ends came to 13 bases. The CDR3 spans 13 residues. The CDR3: CASSLNSGAGYTF. CDR3 nucleotide sequence: TGCGCCAGCAGCTTAAATTCAGGGGCCGGCTACACCTTC. Based on the CDR3 plus reference TRBV5-1 and TRBJ1-2, the full variable domain is KAGVTQTPRYLIKTRGQQVTLSCSPISGHRSVSWYQQTPGQGLQFLFEYFSETQRNKGNFPGRFSGRQFSNSRSEMNVSTLELGDSALYLCASSLNSGAGYTFGSGTRLTVV.

This clonotype was observed many times. The CDR3 protein is CASSGRTENTGELFF. The CDR3 DNA is TGTGCCAGCAGCGGCCGGACAGAGAACACCGGGGAGCTGTTTTTT. V and J are TRBV7-6 and TRBJ2-2; possibly TRBD1 for D (6 bases). The CDR3 totals 15 residues. CDR1 and CDR2 (germline): SGHVS, FNYEAQ. The ends were cut back, 5 bases at V and 1 base at J, with 11 bases in the middle.

This clonotype was detected many times. This chain links TRBV5-1 with TRBJ1-1; D is unclear. Germline loops: CDR1 SGHRS, CDR2 YFSETQ. The CDR3 is 12 amino acids. With 4 bases removed from V and 0 bases from J, the gap between germline ends came to 4 bases. The CDR3 loop is CASSTVNTEAFF. The CDR3 region has the DNA TGCGCCAGCAGCACAGTGAACACTGAAGCTTTCTTT.

This clonotype was seen more than once but under ten times. The chain links TRBV20-1 to TRBJ1-1; D unclear. Trimming took off 0 bases at V and 3 bases at J, with 8 bases between the two ends. The CDR3 runs 13 residues. Per germline, CDR1 DFQATT and CDR2 SNEGSKA (reference sequence). CDR3 DNA: TGCAGTGCTAGAGATCCGCGGCACACTGAAGCTTTCTTT. The encoded protein is CSARDPRHTEAFF.

This clonotype was seen repeatedly, ten times or more. The CDR3 DNA is TGTGCCAGCAAACCCGAGGGGGTTCAAGCTTTCTTT. This gives the protein CASKPEGVQAFF. The chain joins TRBV7-9 to TRBJ1-1, with D maybe TRBD1 (6 bases). This CDR3 has 12 residues. Germline V CDR1 and CDR2: SEHNR, FQNEAQ (reference sequence). The V end lost 7 bases, the J end lost 9 bases, and 15 bases lay between the germline ends.

There are many counts of this clonotype. The chain uses TRBV12-3 or TRBV12-4 and TRBJ1-2, with D possibly matching TRBD1 (6 bases). Trimming shortened V by 0 bases and J by 2 bases, and 7 bases separated the two germline ends. CDR3 length equals 14 residues. CDR3 DNA sequence: TGTGCCAGCAGTTTAGCGGACAGCAACTATGGCTACACCTTC. Its protein is CASSLADSNYGYTF.

J is TRBJ1-6 and V is TRBV6-1; 9 positions match TRBD1. J was trimmed by 3 bases and V by 7 bases; bases with no gene match: 7. The germline V gene has CDR1 MNHNS and CDR2 SASEGT. The CDR3 is 16 amino acids. The CDR3 is CASKIATGGYNSPLHF. DNA of the CDR3: TGTGCCAGCAAGATTGCGACAGGGGGCTATAATTCACCCCTCCACTTT.

This clonotype was found many times. V is TRBV25-1 and J is TRBJ1-1, with TRBD1 identical over 9 bases. The CDR3 is 13 amino acids. Trimming at V came to 7 bases and at J to 4 bases, leaving 4 bases not matched to a gene. Germline V gene lookup returns CDR1 MGHDK and CDR2 SYGVNS. This CDR3 reads CASTQGAVTEAFF. CDR3 DNA: TGTGCCAGCACACAGGGGGCGGTCACTGAAGCTTTCTTT.

The V gene is TRBV2, the J gene TRBJ1-2; maybe TRBD1 (6 bases). CDR1 SNHLY and CDR2 FYNNEI come from the germline V gene. CDR3 length: 14 residues. The V end was cut by 9 bases, the J end by 2 bases, with 16 bases between. CDR3 region: CARAGTTQNYGYTF. The CDR3 nucleotides are TGTGCCAGGGCCGGGACAACCCAGAACTATGGCTACACCTTC.

Remarks on this clonotype: An end of the junction does not agree with germline; a read error may underlie this. The chain's CDR3 is CSVPRDTIF. CDR3 coding DNA: TGCAGTGTTCCCCGGGATACCATTTTT. The chain has TRBV20-1 and TRBJ1-3, with unresolved D. CDR1 is DFQATT, CDR2 SNEGSKA, per germline (reference sequence). The CDR3 covers 9 residues.

Ten or more counts support this clonotype. V usage is TRBV7-2 and J usage is TRBJ2-5; weak D call: TRBD1 (6 bases). The CDR3 has 14 residues. The germline V and J ends were trimmed by 5 bases and 4 bases, with 14 bases remaining between them. Germline V CDR1 and CDR2: SGHTA, FQGNSA. Here the CDR3 reads CASSPRGKAETQYF. CDR3 nucleotide sequence: TGTGCCAGCAGCCCTAGGGGGAAGGCAGAGACCCAGTACTTC. Using reference TRBV7-2 and TRBJ2-5 for the parts outside the CDR3, the full variable domain is GAGVSQSPSNKVTEKGKDVELRCDPISGHTALYWYRQSLGQGLEFLIYFQGNSAPDKSGLPSDRFSAERTGGSVSTLTIQRTQQEDSAVYLCASSPRGKAETQYFGPGTRLLVL.

There are many counts of this clonotype. J is TRBJ2-7 and V is TRBV7-8; a possible D gene is TRBD1 (7 bases). Germline V gene sequence: CDR1 SGHVS, CDR2 FQNEAQ. The CDR3 covers 14 residues. The V gene lost 1 base and the J gene lost 4 bases, with 11 bases spanning the gap. CDR3 region: CASSLEQGRYEQYF. The CDR3 DNA sequence: TGTGCCAGCAGCTTAGAACAGGGGAGGTACGAGCAGTACTTC.

This clonotype appeared a few times. The V and J genes are TRBV6-6 and TRBJ1-4; D perhaps matches TRBD1 (5 bases). The CDR3 totals 14 residues. Trimming removed 2 bases from V and 8 bases from J, with 12 bases in between. Germline V gene lookup returns CDR1 MNHNY and CDR2 SVGAGI (reference sequence). The CDR3 sequence is CASSYGSGDEKLFF. The CDR3, as DNA: TGTGCCAGCAGTTACGGGTCGGGGGACGAAAAACTGTTTTTT.

This clonotype appeared a single time. This chain connects TRBV7-2 to TRBJ2-5; D remains unclear. The CDR3 contains 14 residues. Trimming pared 5 bases from V and 5 bases from J, leaving 15 bases between. Germline-derived CDR1 and CDR2 are SGHTA and FQGNSA. CDR3 in DNA: TGTGCCAGCAGCCCTAGAGGCTTGGCGGAGACCCAGTACTTC. Its protein product is CASSPRGLAETQYF.

The chain links TRBV5-8 to TRBJ1-3; D perhaps matches TRBD1 (6 bases). CDR1 and CDR2 from the germline V gene are SGHTS and YDEGEE. Trimming removed 4 bases at V and 4 bases at J, with 12 bases between. There are 14 residues in the CDR3. This chain's CDR3 is CASSVQGGGNTIYF. In DNA, the CDR3 is TGTGCCAGCAGCGTACAGGGTGGAGGAAACACCATATATTTT.

The sample holds many counts of this clonotype. The rearrangement joins TRBV2 to TRBJ1-6; D call uncertain. The CDR3 spans 13 residues. Germline V gene data show CDR1 as SNHLY and CDR2 as FYNNEI. Trimming left V 2 bases short and J 12 bases short, with 11 bases between. The CDR3 reads CASSERRPLPLHF. CDR3 coding DNA: TGTGCCAGCAGTGAAAGGCGGCCCTTACCCCTCCACTTT.

This clonotype appeared once. The V and J genes are TRBV29-1 and TRBJ1-1; TRBD1 matches at 7 bases. The junction had 8 bases not matched to a gene; V was cut back by 5 bases and J by 2 bases. Germline V CDR1 and CDR2: SQVTM, ANQGSEA. CDR3 length: 14 residues. DNA for the CDR3: TGCAGCGTTCTGCCGGGACAGACTAACACTGAAGCTTTCTTT. Protein sequence: CSVLPGQTNTEAFF.

This clonotype came up a few times. The rearrangement links TRBV7-6 to TRBJ2-7, with TRBD1 matching 7 bases. With 1 base clipped from V and 5 bases from J, the junction kept 5 bases outside the gene matches. There are 14 residues in the CDR3. Germline V CDR1 and CDR2: SGHVS, FNYEAQ. The CDR3 region is CASSLGRGSDEQYF. CDR3 DNA sequence: TGTGCCAGCAGCTTAGGCAGGGGGTCTGACGAGCAGTACTTC.

The chain employs TRBV15 and TRBJ2-2, with no clear D. V lost 0 bases, J lost 8 bases, and 1 base lay in between. Germline V lookup: CDR1 LNHNV, CDR2 YYDKDF (reference sequence). CDR3 length equals 11 residues. CDR3 DNA sequence: TGTGCCACCAGCAGAGAAGGGGAGCTGTTTTTT. Encoded protein: CATSREGELFF. The full variable domain, in which reference TRBV15 and TRBJ2-2 provide the parts outside the CDR3, is DAMVIQNPRYQVTQFGKPVTLSCSQTLNHNVMYWYQQKSSQAPKLLFHYYDKDFNNEADTPDNFQSRRPNTSFCFLDIRSPGLGDTAMYLCATSREGELFFGEGSRLTVL.

Worth noting for this clonotype: No conserved phenylalanine or tryptophan ends this CDR3, so it is likely a read error. The genes are TRBV6-1 and TRBJ2-5; TRBD1 might be the D (6 bases). Germline CDR1 and CDR2: MNHNS and SASEGT. Deletions cut 3 bases from V and 7 bases from J, with 15 bases between. This CDR3 has 14 amino acids. The CDR3 region has the DNA TGTGCCAGCAGTGACCAAATAGACAGGCCGACCCAGTACCTC. This codes for CASSDQIDRPTQYL.

Only a few counts were recorded for this clonotype. This chain connects TRBV20-1 to TRBJ1-5; 7 bases are a match to TRBD1. J gave up 4 bases and V 5 bases, and 5 bases lay outside the gene matches. The CDR3 sequence is 13 residues long. Germline CDR1 is DFQATT and CDR2 is SNEGSKA (reference sequence). CDR3 sequence: CSAGRGQNQPQHF. The CDR3 DNA reads TGCAGTGCTGGAAGGGGGCAGAATCAGCCCCAGCATTTT.